A selection of T cell receptor beta chains follows, all from one sample in a study of T-cell reconstitution after alpha-beta-depleted transplantation in children. TCRdb re-analysed the PCR reads in MiXCR, keeping a single row per CDR3 protein. The repertoire has 210,000 or so distinct CDR3 sequences, 8% to 9.5% of them found once; the top ten carry approximately 6.2%. The starting material was PBMCs from the stem cell graft donor, obtained from the stem cell graft. The receptor set was obtained from a human donor who donated a stem cell graft to a child with acute lymphoblastic leukemia. The CDR3 runs from the conserved cysteine through the conserved F or W. A D gene is named only where the DNA matches it firmly. Clone size is given for some rows only: seen once, a few or many times, or a class if the clone is expanded.

CASTPSLAGGNNEQFF	TGTGCCAGCACCCCCTCGTTAGCGGGGGGCAACAATGAGCAGTTCTTC	TRBV27	TRBJ2-1	TRBD2	many
CAISDRPYEQYF	TGTGCCATCAGTGACAGACCCTACGAGCAGTACTTC	TRBV10-3	TRBJ2-7	-	-
CASSHPGPPDWVDTQYF	TGTGCCAGCAGCCATCCGGGACCCCCAGACTGGGTAGATACGCAGTATTTT	TRBV4-2	TRBJ2-3	-	few
CASSAQRGETQYF	TGTGCCAGCAGCGCCCAGAGGGGAGAGACCCAGTACTTC	TRBV7-8	TRBJ2-5	-	-
CASSQGTVEAFF	TGCGCCAGCAGCCAAGGGACAGTTGAAGCTTTCTTT	TRBV4-3	TRBJ1-1	-	many
CASSGQGAGELFF	TGTGCCAGCAGCGGGCAGGGGGCCGGGGAGCTGTTTTTT	TRBV27	TRBJ2-2	TRBD1	many
CASSILNRDSRYEQYF	TGTGCCAGCAGTATACTCAACCGGGACAGCCGCTACGAGCAGTACTTC	TRBV6-4	TRBJ2-7	TRBD1	-
CASSHTPGTGHYGYTF	TGTGCCAGCAGCCACACCCCCGGGACAGGGCACTATGGCTACACCTTC	TRBV5-6	TRBJ1-2	TRBD1	many
CATKDAGEDNYGYTF	TGTGCCACCAAGGATGCAGGGGAGGACAACTATGGCTACACCTTC	TRBV7-9	TRBJ1-2	-	-
CASSTTGGPYNEQFF	TGTGCCAGTAGTACTACAGGGGGCCCCTACAATGAGCAGTTCTTC	TRBV19	TRBJ2-1	TRBD1	-
CASSWGRREGYTF	TGTGCCAGCAGTTGGGGACGGCGCGAGGGCTACACCTTC	TRBV6-5	TRBJ1-2	-	many
CASSYLTGLNTEAFF	TGTGCCAGCAGTTACCTTACAGGGTTGAACACTGAAGCTTTCTTT	TRBV27	TRBJ1-1	-	few
CASSYRRGPYEQYF	TGTGCCAGCAGTTACCGGCGGGGGCCCTACGAGCAGTACTTC	TRBV6-5	TRBJ2-7	-	few
CASSLTSGGTSNIYNEQFF	TGTGCCAGCAGTTTGACTAGCGGGGGGACATCAAATATTTACAATGAGCAGTTCTTC	TRBV6-5	TRBJ2-1	TRBD2	many
CASSRDPLSTDTQYF	TGTGCCAGCAGCCGAGACCCCTTAAGCACAGATACGCAGTATTTT	TRBV4-2	TRBJ2-3	-	many
CASSHTLTGDTDTQYF	TGTGCCAGCTCTCACACGCTCACAGGGGATACAGATACGCAGTATTTT	TRBV18	TRBJ2-3	TRBD1	-
CASIQPGGSNTEAFF	TGTGCCAGCATCCAGCCAGGGGGATCGAACACTGAAGCTTTCTTT	TRBV27	TRBJ1-1	TRBD1	-
CASSQLLGQGNSPLHF	TGCGCCAGCAGCCAACTTCTGGGACAGGGAAATTCACCCCTCCACTTT	TRBV5-1	TRBJ1-6	TRBD1	many
CSAVQGNYEQYF	TGCAGCGCTGTTCAGGGGAACTACGAGCAGTACTTC	TRBV29-1	TRBJ2-7	-	few
CASKGLAGAYEQYF	TGCGCCAGCAAGGGACTAGCGGGGGCCTACGAGCAGTACTTC	TRBV5-1	TRBJ2-7	TRBD2	few
CAISLAGYDEQFF	TGTGCCATCAGTCTAGCGGGGTACGATGAGCAGTTCTTC	TRBV10-3	TRBJ2-1	TRBD2	many
CASSFPPQGGAGTDTQYF	TGTGCCAGCAGCTTTCCCCCTCAAGGGGGGGCGGGCACAGATACGCAGTATTTT	TRBV7-8	TRBJ2-3	-	few
CASSLGGQGTNTEAFF	TGTGCCAGCAGCTTAGGGGGACAGGGGACGAACACTGAAGCTTTCTTT	TRBV7-6	TRBJ1-1	TRBD1	many
CASSSQGVGYTEAFF	TGTGCCAGCAGTTCACAGGGGGTCGGATACACTGAAGCTTTCTTT	TRBV5-6	TRBJ1-1	TRBD1	few
CASSLTRSSGANVLTF	TGCGCCAGCAGCTTGACCCGGAGCTCTGGGGCCAACGTCCTGACTTTC	TRBV5-1	TRBJ2-6	-	few
CASSRDRVSATEAFF	TGTGCCAGCAGCCGCGATAGGGTTTCGGCCACTGAAGCTTTCTTT	TRBV7-2	TRBJ1-1	-	few